The rows below give T cell receptor beta chains drawn from one sample of a study of cytomegalovirus exposure and HLA in healthy donors. The method was immunoSEQ multiplex PCR; TCRdb's version includes in-frame clones alone and lacks a portion of them. The sample includes 210,000 or so clones, over 65% of them seen just once. The sample was PBMCs. The receptors come from a human donor in good health. The CDR3 runs from the conserved cysteine through the conserved F or W. Fields, in order: J gene, clone size, V gene, D gene, CDR3 DNA, CDR3 protein. The D gene is left open where the match is weak. The size entry is marked missing in some rows and otherwise reads once, few, many or a size class.

j_call: TRBJ1-1
clone_size: NA
v_call: TRBV7-9
d_call: NA
cdr3_nt: TGTGCCAGCAGCTTAGGTGTGGGTGCGGCGGAAGCTTTCTTT
cdr3_aa: CASSLGVGAAEAFF

j_call: TRBJ2-7
clone_size: NA
v_call: TRBV27
d_call: TRBD2
cdr3_nt: TGTGCCAGCTTTGCCGGGCTAGCGGGACAGTACTACGAGCAGTACTTC
cdr3_aa: CASFAGLAGQYYEQYF

j_call: TRBJ1-6
clone_size: NA
v_call: TRBV6-1
d_call: TRBD1
cdr3_nt: TGTGCCAGCAGTGAGAGAGACAGGGATGATTCACCCCTCCACTTT
cdr3_aa: CASSERDRDDSPLHF

j_call: TRBJ2-5
clone_size: NA
v_call: TRBV25-1
d_call: NA
cdr3_nt: TGTGCCAGCATGTATGGCCCACCCGAGACCCAGTACTTC
cdr3_aa: CASMYGPPETQYF

j_call: TRBJ2-3
clone_size: NA
v_call: TRBV19
d_call: NA
cdr3_nt: TGTGCCAGTAGTCAGGGCGCCTCTTCCACAGATACGCAGTATTTT
cdr3_aa: CASSQGASSTDTQYF

j_call: TRBJ1-2
clone_size: NA
v_call: TRBV7-9
d_call: TRBD1
cdr3_nt: TGTTCCAGCAGCTTAGAGGGACAGGGGGTCTATGGCTACACCTTC
cdr3_aa: CSSSLEGQGVYGYTF

j_call: TRBJ2-2
clone_size: NA
v_call: TRBV7-2
d_call: NA
cdr3_nt: TGTGCCAGCAGCTTAGGAGCCTACACCGGGGAGCTGTTTTTT
cdr3_aa: CASSLGAYTGELFF

j_call: TRBJ2-1
clone_size: NA
v_call: TRBV2
d_call: NA
cdr3_nt: TGTGCCAGCACACGGGAGCAAAAGTTCTTC
cdr3_aa: CASTREQKFF

j_call: TRBJ2-5
clone_size: NA
v_call: TRBV7-2
d_call: NA
cdr3_nt: TGTGCCAGCAGCCCTACCCACAGGGCCCAAGAGACCCAGTACTTC
cdr3_aa: CASSPTHRAQETQYF

j_call: TRBJ2-1
clone_size: NA
v_call: TRBV5-1
d_call: NA
cdr3_nt: TGCGCCAGCAGCTTGGATTCTTACGGCAATGAGCAGTTCTTC
cdr3_aa: CASSLDSYGNEQFF

j_call: TRBJ2-3
clone_size: NA
v_call: TRBV4-1
d_call: NA
cdr3_nt: TGCGCCAGCAGCCAAGATTGGAGGCCAGATACGCAGTATTTT
cdr3_aa: CASSQDWRPDTQYF

j_call: TRBJ2-7
clone_size: NA
v_call: TRBV11-2
d_call: TRBD1
cdr3_nt: TGTGCCAGCAGCCGTAGGGACAGAGCCTACGAGCAGTACTTC
cdr3_aa: CASSRRDRAYEQYF

j_call: TRBJ2-7
clone_size: NA
v_call: TRBV5-1
d_call: TRBD1
cdr3_nt: TGCGCCAGCAGCTTGCCGGGACAGGGCCCCAACGAGCAGTACTTC
cdr3_aa: CASSLPGQGPNEQYF

j_call: TRBJ2-1
clone_size: NA
v_call: TRBV18
d_call: NA
cdr3_nt: TGTGCCAGCTCCCACAGGGATAGACACAATGAGCAGTTCTTC
cdr3_aa: CASSHRDRHNEQFF

j_call: TRBJ2-5
clone_size: NA
v_call: TRBV6-6
d_call: TRBD1
cdr3_nt: TGTGCCAGCACCGAGGGGGCATCCCAGTACTTC
cdr3_aa: CASTEGASQYF

j_call: TRBJ2-3
clone_size: NA
v_call: TRBV14
d_call: NA
cdr3_nt: TGTGCCAGCAGCCAAGAGCTCGGGGGACCCACAGATACGCAGTATTTT
cdr3_aa: CASSQELGGPTDTQYF

j_call: TRBJ2-3
clone_size: NA
v_call: TRBV5-1
d_call: TRBD2
cdr3_nt: TGCGCCAGCAGCTTAGGGACTACGGGTACAGATACGCAGTATTTT
cdr3_aa: CASSLGTTGTDTQYF

j_call: TRBJ2-7
clone_size: NA
v_call: TRBV11-2
d_call: TRBD1
cdr3_nt: TGTGCCAGCAGGTACCGGGACAGGGAAACCTACGAGCAGTACTTC
cdr3_aa: CASRYRDRETYEQYF

j_call: TRBJ1-4
clone_size: few
v_call: TRBV19
d_call: NA
cdr3_nt: TGTGCCAGCACGACAGAAGTACGCGAAAAACTGTTTTTT
cdr3_aa: CASTTEVREKLFF

j_call: TRBJ2-7
clone_size: NA
v_call: TRBV15
d_call: TRBD2
cdr3_nt: TGTGCCACCAGCAGAGAGTTAGCGGGACCCTACGAGCAGTACTTC
cdr3_aa: CATSRELAGPYEQYF

j_call: TRBJ2-3
clone_size: NA
v_call: TRBV5-5
d_call: NA
cdr3_nt: TGTGCCAGCAGCTTGCAGGCAGGGCTTACAGATACGCAGTATTTT
cdr3_aa: CASSLQAGLTDTQYF

j_call: TRBJ1-4
clone_size: once
v_call: TRBV5-4
d_call: TRBD1
cdr3_nt: TGTGCCAGCAGCTCGGAACAGGGGGCGGAAGAAAAACTGTTTTTT
cdr3_aa: CASSSEQGAEEKLFF

j_call: TRBJ2-1
clone_size: NA
v_call: TRBV7-9
d_call: TRBD2
cdr3_nt: TGTGCCAGCAGCGTAGCGGGAGGGATCTACAATGAGCAGTTCTTC
cdr3_aa: CASSVAGGIYNEQFF

j_call: TRBJ1-5
clone_size: NA
v_call: TRBV15
d_call: NA
cdr3_nt: TGTGCCACCAGCAGAGATTTGGCAGTCAATCAGCCCCAGCATTTT
cdr3_aa: CATSRDLAVNQPQHF

j_call: TRBJ2-1
clone_size: NA
v_call: TRBV7-8
d_call: TRBD2
cdr3_nt: TGTGCCAGCAGCTTAGAGGTGCGCGGGAGGGCCCTCTACAATGAGCAGTTCTTC
cdr3_aa: CASSLEVRGRALYNEQFF

j_call: TRBJ2-2
clone_size: NA
v_call: TRBV18
d_call: TRBD2
cdr3_nt: TGTGCCAGCTCACCAGGCGGGAGTGGAACCGGGGAGCTGTTTTTT
cdr3_aa: CASSPGGSGTGELFF

j_call: TRBJ2-5
clone_size: NA
v_call: TRBV7-7
d_call: NA
cdr3_nt: TGTGCTAGCAGCCCCGGACAGTCGTGGGAGACCCAGTACTTC
cdr3_aa: CASSPGQSWETQYF

j_call: TRBJ2-1
clone_size: NA
v_call: TRBV5-6
d_call: TRBD2
cdr3_nt: TGTGCCAGCAGCTTACTGGGACTAGCGGGATTTGAGCAGTTCTTC
cdr3_aa: CASSLLGLAGFEQFF

j_call: TRBJ1-5
clone_size: NA
v_call: TRBV7-8
d_call: NA
cdr3_nt: TGTGCCAGCAGCTTTAGCCGGGTAACTAATCAGCCCCAGCATTTT
cdr3_aa: CASSFSRVTNQPQHF

j_call: TRBJ2-7
clone_size: once
v_call: TRBV4-3
d_call: NA
cdr3_nt: TGCGCCAGCAGCCAAGACAAGGCTAGCTCCGAGCAGTACTTC
cdr3_aa: CASSQDKASSEQYF

j_call: TRBJ2-3
clone_size: NA
v_call: TRBV7-9
d_call: NA
cdr3_nt: TGTGCCAGCAGCCGAACGTTAGCGGAATACACAGATACGCAGTATTTT
cdr3_aa: CASSRTLAEYTDTQYF

j_call: TRBJ2-3
clone_size: few
v_call: TRBV7-6
d_call: TRBD2
cdr3_nt: TGTGCCAGCAGCCGAGGGGCTAGCGGGACCACAGATACGCAGTATTTT
cdr3_aa: CASSRGASGTTDTQYF

j_call: TRBJ2-3
clone_size: few
v_call: TRBV12-2
d_call: NA
cdr3_nt: TGTGCAAGTCGCCCCCGGACTAGCGGGAGTGCAGATACGCAGTATTTT
cdr3_aa: CASRPRTSGSADTQYF

j_call: TRBJ2-5
clone_size: few
v_call: TRBV5-1
d_call: NA
cdr3_nt: TGCGCCAGCACTGCCGGAGTTGGAGGGAAGGAGACCCAGTACTTC
cdr3_aa: CASTAGVGGKETQYF

j_call: TRBJ1-1
clone_size: NA
v_call: TRBV5-8
d_call: TRBD1
cdr3_nt: TGTGCCAGCACTTCAGGGGGGAACACTGAAGCTTTCTTT
cdr3_aa: CASTSGGNTEAFF

j_call: TRBJ1-2
clone_size: NA
v_call: TRBV7-2
d_call: TRBD1
cdr3_nt: TGTGCCAGCAGCCGCATCACAGGGGCCTATGGCTACACCTTC
cdr3_aa: CASSRITGAYGYTF

j_call: TRBJ2-5
clone_size: NA
v_call: TRBV7-9
d_call: NA
cdr3_nt: TGTTCCAGCAGCTTCAGAGCGGAGACCCAGTACTTC
cdr3_aa: CSSSFRAETQYF

j_call: TRBJ2-7
clone_size: NA
v_call: TRBV28
d_call: TRBD1
cdr3_nt: TGTGCCAGCAGTTCTCCTCACAGACAGGGGGCGTCCTACGAGCAGTACTTC
cdr3_aa: CASSSPHRQGASYEQYF

j_call: TRBJ2-3
clone_size: NA
v_call: TRBV9
d_call: NA
cdr3_nt: TGTGCCAGCAGTCGCGACAGAGCCTCTAGCACAGATACGCAGTATTTT
cdr3_aa: CASSRDRASSTDTQYF

j_call: TRBJ2-2
clone_size: NA
v_call: TRBV7-3
d_call: TRBD2
cdr3_nt: TGTGCCAGCAGCTTAAACGGTCCCGGGAGGCGGGAGACCGGGGAGCTGTTTTTT
cdr3_aa: CASSLNGPGRRETGELFF

j_call: TRBJ1-1
clone_size: NA
v_call: TRBV7-3
d_call: TRBD1
cdr3_nt: TGTGCCAGCAGCTGGGGACAGGGGCCGAACACTGAAGCTTTCTTT
cdr3_aa: CASSWGQGPNTEAFF

j_call: TRBJ1-2
clone_size: NA
v_call: TRBV6-5
d_call: TRBD1
cdr3_nt: TGTGCCAGCAGTGACCTCAGGGGGCCAGGTGGCTACACCTTC
cdr3_aa: CASSDLRGPGGYTF

j_call: TRBJ2-1
clone_size: NA
v_call: TRBV20-1
d_call: TRBD2
cdr3_nt: TGCAGTGCTAGAGCGGGAGGGGAGCAGTTCTTC
cdr3_aa: CSARAGGEQFF

j_call: TRBJ2-5
clone_size: few
v_call: TRBV18
d_call: TRBD2
cdr3_nt: TGTGCCAGCTCACTCTCCTCCTCTAGCGGGTGGAGAGAGACCCAGTACTTC
cdr3_aa: CASSLSSSSGWRETQYF

j_call: TRBJ2-3
clone_size: NA
v_call: TRBV19
d_call: TRBD2
cdr3_nt: TGTGCCAGTAGTATCATGCGGGGGGGGTGGCTCGCGCCAGATACGCAGTATTTT
cdr3_aa: CASSIMRGGWLAPDTQYF

j_call: TRBJ2-1
clone_size: NA
v_call: TRBV6-5
d_call: NA
cdr3_nt: TGTGCCAGCAGTTACCGAGGACAGTCTAACAATGAGCAGTTCTTC
cdr3_aa: CASSYRGQSNNEQFF

j_call: TRBJ2-7
clone_size: NA
v_call: TRBV9
d_call: NA
cdr3_nt: TGTGCCAGCAGCGCACCGGGACTTTCCTACGAGCAGTACTTC
cdr3_aa: CASSAPGLSYEQYF

j_call: TRBJ2-1
clone_size: NA
v_call: TRBV27
d_call: NA
cdr3_nt: TGTGCCAGCAGTACCCTTACTTACGCGGGATCCTACAATGAGCAGTTCTTC
cdr3_aa: CASSTLTYAGSYNEQFF

j_call: TRBJ1-3
clone_size: NA
v_call: TRBV9
d_call: TRBD1
cdr3_nt: TGTGCCAGCAGCCAGGGACAGTCTGGAAACACCATATATTTT
cdr3_aa: CASSQGQSGNTIYF

j_call: TRBJ2-5
clone_size: NA
v_call: TRBV7-3
d_call: NA
cdr3_nt: TGTGCCAGCAGCGCCAGAGGTGGGGCCGCGACCCAGTACTTC
cdr3_aa: CASSARGGAATQYF

j_call: TRBJ1-4
clone_size: NA
v_call: TRBV6-6
d_call: NA
cdr3_nt: TGTGCCAGCAGTTATGGGGGGTTTATTGAAAAACTGTTTTTT
cdr3_aa: CASSYGGFIEKLFF

j_call: TRBJ2-2
clone_size: NA
v_call: TRBV27
d_call: NA
cdr3_nt: TGTGCCAGCAGCCCCGGGGTTGGGTGGGCCGGGGAGCTGTTTTTT
cdr3_aa: CASSPGVGWAGELFF

j_call: TRBJ2-1
clone_size: NA
v_call: TRBV5-1
d_call: TRBD2
cdr3_nt: TGCGCCAGCAGCACACCGGGACTACCCATCTACAATGAGCAGTTCTTC
cdr3_aa: CASSTPGLPIYNEQFF

j_call: TRBJ2-4
clone_size: NA
v_call: TRBV14
d_call: NA
cdr3_nt: TGTGCCAGCAGCCAAGTAAGGGGCCTAGCCAAAAACATTCAGTACTTC
cdr3_aa: CASSQVRGLAKNIQYF

j_call: TRBJ1-1
clone_size: NA
v_call: TRBV18
d_call: NA
cdr3_nt: TGTGCCAGCTCACCAGTCGCAGGGGCCCTCTCCACTGAAGCTTTCTTT
cdr3_aa: CASSPVAGALSTEAFF

j_call: TRBJ1-1
clone_size: NA
v_call: TRBV14
d_call: TRBD1
cdr3_nt: TGTGCCAGCAGCCAACTCAAGGGGGCTGGGGACACTGAAGCTTTCTTT
cdr3_aa: CASSQLKGAGDTEAFF

j_call: TRBJ2-1
clone_size: few
v_call: TRBV4-1
d_call: TRBD2
cdr3_nt: TGCGCCAGCAGCCTCAGACGGGGACTATCAAAGAATGAGCAGTTCTTC
cdr3_aa: CASSLRRGLSKNEQFF